One sample yielded the 2 T cell receptor beta chains listed below, sequenced in a study of cytomegalovirus exposure and HLA in healthy donors. Primers included in the PCR were 60 Vbeta and 13 Jbeta primers. This table comes from immunoSEQ multiplex PCR, and its TCRdb copy is limited to in-frame clones, with some not included. The repertoire consists of some 60,000 clones, with 80% to 90% occurring once and the leading ten covering about 1.5%. The sequenced sample consisted of PBMCs. The receptor source for this set is a man aged 18-30 years in good health and CMV-seronegative.

The gene calls are TRBV2 and TRBJ1-6; no clear D. CDR1 and CDR2 from the germline V gene are SNHLY and FYNNEI. There are 12 residues in the CDR3. V was shortened by 1 base and J by 10 bases, with 5 bases between the two germline ends. The CDR3 region is CASSEDRSPLHF. CDR3 nucleotides: TGTGCCAGCAGTGAAGATCGGTCACCCCTCCACTTT.

V usage is TRBV28 and J usage is TRBJ2-7, with a tentative D call TRBD1 (5 bases). This CDR3 comprises 16 residues. Germline-derived CDR1 and CDR2 are MDHEN and SYDVKM. The V and J ends lost 6 bases and 1 base respectively, with 19 bases between them. The CDR3 here is CASSGDSLLTSYEQYF. The CDR3, as DNA: TGTGCCAGCAGCGGCGACAGCCTCCTTACTTCCTACGAGCAGTACTTC.